These T cell receptor beta chains were read from a single sample in a study of T cell responses to AZD1222 COVID-19 vaccine. Sequenced by immunoSEQ multiplex PCR; TCRdb stores in-frame clones only, minus some. The table lists some 99,000 clones, 91% of them singletons. The source material was peripheral blood, sampled on day 0 of AZD1222 vaccination. These receptors originate from an adult in good health. Both conserved end residues are part of each CDR3. A D gene is named only where the DNA matches it firmly. Expanded clones are given a class, and other clones once, few, many or no size at all.

d_call j_call clone_size v_call cdr3_aa cdr3_nt
NA TRBJ1-1 NA TRBV29-1 CSASEGTNTEAFF TGCAGCGCCTCCGAGGGAACGAACACTGAAGCTTTCTTT
NA TRBJ2-7 NA TRBV18 CASSPLTGTGGEQYF TGTGCCAGCTCACCGCTCACCGGGACGGGTGGCGAGCAGTACTTC
NA TRBJ1-4 NA TRBV14 CASSQDVGGNGEKLFF TGTGCCAGCAGCCAAGATGTCGGGGGAAACGGTGAAAAACTGTTTTTT
NA TRBJ1-1 NA TRBV6-5 CASSYERPNTEAFF TGTGCCAGCAGTTACGAGAGACCGAACACTGAAGCTTTCTTT
NA TRBJ2-7 NA TRBV10-3 CAISESKGVGEQYF TGTGCCATCAGTGAGTCGAAGGGGGTGGGCGAGCAGTACTTC
NA TRBJ2-3 NA TRBV29-1 CSVQITDTQYF TGCAGCGTTCAGATCACAGATACGCAGTATTTT
NA TRBJ2-5 NA TRBV10-2 CASSAGLGETQYF TGCGCCAGCAGTGCGGGATTAGGAGAGACCCAGTACTTC
NA TRBJ2-7 NA TRBV2 CASTPSYEQYF TGTGCCAGCACCCCCAGCTACGAGCAGTACTTC
NA TRBJ1-1 NA TRBV7-2 CASSWSQYTEAFF TGTGCCAGCAGTTGGAGCCAGTACACTGAAGCTTTCTTT
NA TRBJ1-5 NA TRBV7-2 CASSLAAGANQPQHF TGTGCCAGCAGCTTAGCGGCAGGGGCGAATCAGCCCCAGCATTTT
NA TRBJ1-5 NA TRBV2 CASTYRAGSNQPQHF TGTGCCAGCACCTACAGGGCAGGGAGCAATCAGCCCCAGCATTTT
TRBD1 TRBJ1-4 NA TRBV7-9 CASSLVAASEGAGEKLFF TGTGCCAGCAGCTTAGTAGCTGCTAGCGAGGGGGCAGGTGAAAAACTGTTTTTT
NA TRBJ2-5 once TRBV18 CASSPPLGASKETQYF TGTGCCAGCTCACCACCCCTTGGAGCTAGTAAAGAGACCCAGTACTTC
NA TRBJ1-5 NA TRBV19 CASSTFGRTYQPQHF TGTGCCAGTAGTACGTTTGGACGGACCTATCAGCCCCAGCATTTT
NA TRBJ1-1 NA TRBV27 CASSYSIDTEAFF TGTGCCAGCAGTTACAGTATCGACACTGAAGCTTTCTTT
TRBD1 TRBJ1-2 NA TRBV5-6 CASSLGPGTAYGYTF TGTGCCAGCAGCTTGGGCCCAGGGACAGCCTATGGCTACACCTTC
NA TRBJ1-3 NA TRBV2 CASSAFGNTIYF TGTGCCAGCAGTGCGTTCGGAAACACCATATATTTT
TRBD2 TRBJ2-5 NA TRBV5-4 CASSTGLAGEETQYF TGTGCCAGCAGCACAGGACTAGCGGGGGAAGAGACCCAGTACTTC
NA TRBJ2-7 NA TRBV19 CASSIRSGDPYEQYF TGTGCCAGTAGTATTCGTAGCGGAGACCCCTACGAGCAGTACTTC
TRBD2 TRBJ2-5 NA TRBV10-2 CASSGGTTQETQYF TGCGCCAGCAGTGGGGGGACTACTCAAGAGACCCAGTACTTC
TRBD2 TRBJ2-7 NA TRBV3-1/TRBV3-2 CASSRQATSGPYEQYF TGTGCCAGCAGCCGTCAGGCGACTAGCGGCCCCTACGAGCAGTACTTC
NA TRBJ2-1 NA TRBV9 CASSVGQRSGYNEQFF TGTGCCAGCAGCGTAGGTCAGCGGTCGGGGTACAATGAGCAGTTCTTC
NA TRBJ1-2 NA TRBV20-1 CSASGNYGYTF TGCAGTGCGAGTGGGAACTATGGCTACACCTTC
NA TRBJ2-1 NA TRBV3-1/TRBV3-2 CASTPTFREYNEQFF TGTGCCAGCACCCCGACATTTAGGGAATACAATGAGCAGTTCTTC
TRBD2 TRBJ2-3 NA TRBV3-1/TRBV3-2 CASSQGQRGPDTQYF TGTGCCAGCAGCCAAGGGCAGCGGGGGCCAGATACGCAGTATTTT
TRBD2 TRBJ2-7 NA TRBV5-4 CASSPGVLAGGDEQYF TGTGCCAGCAGCCCCGGGGTACTAGCGGGAGGCGACGAGCAGTACTTC
NA TRBJ1-5 NA TRBV7-9 CASSPFRSLGTNQPQHF TGTGCCAGCAGCCCCTTTAGGTCATTGGGGACCAATCAGCCCCAGCATTTT
NA TRBJ2-1 NA TRBV12-1 CASSPNQRGEQFF TGTGCCAGCAGTCCAAATCAGCGAGGTGAGCAGTTCTTC
NA TRBJ2-5 NA TRBV6-5 CASSYVTGPQETQYF TGTGCCAGCAGTTACGTGACCGGGCCCCAAGAGACCCAGTACTTC
NA TRBJ2-1 NA TRBV11-2 CASSFWGEQFF TGTGCCAGCAGCTTTTGGGGTGAGCAGTTCTTC
NA TRBJ1-5 NA TRBV27 CASSWGRGQPQHF TGTGCCAGCAGTTGGGGACGGGGACAGCCCCAGCATTTT
NA TRBJ1-4 NA TRBV18 CASSPPGGQENEKLFF TGTGCCAGCTCACCACCCGGTGGGCAGGAAAATGAAAAACTGTTTTTT
NA TRBJ2-7 NA TRBV30 CAWTPDGSYEQYF TGTGCCTGGACCCCTGACGGTTCCTACGAGCAGTACTTC
NA TRBJ1-6 NA TRBV3-1/TRBV3-2 CASSALEGSNSPLHF TGTGCCAGCAGCGCCTTGGAGGGAAGTAATTCACCCCTCCACTTT
TRBD1 TRBJ1-2 once TRBV7-2 CASSPDREYGYTF TGTGCCAGCAGCCCGGACAGGGAATATGGCTACACCTTC
NA TRBJ1-5 NA TRBV27 CASSISGQGRQPQHF TGTGCCAGCAGTATCTCCGGGCAGGGTAGACAGCCCCAGCATTTT
NA TRBJ1-2 NA TRBV6-2/TRBV6-3 CASSYPTGQLLNGYTF TGTGCCAGCAGTTACCCCACAGGGCAGCTTCTCAATGGCTACACCTTC
TRBD2 TRBJ2-1 once TRBV7-9 CASSIGTLAGDYEQFF TGTGCCAGCAGCATAGGAACCCTAGCGGGAGACTATGAGCAGTTCTTC
TRBD2 TRBJ2-5 NA TRBV2 CASSLGTSGGGETQYF TGTGCCAGCAGCCTCGGGACTAGCGGGGGTGGGGAGACCCAGTACTTC
NA TRBJ1-5 NA TRBV13 CASSLGAGTNQPQHF TGTGCCAGCAGCTTAGGGGCAGGGACCAATCAGCCCCAGCATTTT
NA TRBJ1-1 NA TRBV5-4 CASSQNTEAFF TGTGCCAGCAGCCAGAACACTGAAGCTTTCTTT
NA TRBJ1-1 once TRBV11-2 CASSLGGREAFF TGTGCCAGCAGCTTAGGCGGCAGGGAAGCTTTCTTT
TRBD1 TRBJ2-1 NA TRBV18 CASSSDRGNEQFF TGTGCCAGCTCAAGTGACAGGGGCAATGAGCAGTTCTTC
NA TRBJ2-2 once TRBV29-1 CSVAGARTGELFF TGCAGCGTTGCCGGGGCTCGGACCGGGGAGCTGTTTTTT
TRBD2 TRBJ2-7 once TRBV6-5 CASSQGLAYEQYF TGTGCCAGCAGCCAAGGACTAGCCTACGAGCAGTACTTC
NA TRBJ2-2 NA TRBV27 CASSPIGNTGELFF TGTGCCAGCAGTCCAATAGGGAACACCGGGGAGCTGTTTTTT
TRBD2 TRBJ2-5 NA TRBV18 CASSPISSGGPSRETQYF TGTGCCAGCTCACCAATCTCTAGCGGGGGGCCATCGCGGGAGACCCAGTACTTC
NA TRBJ1-6 once TRBV19 CASSVTGLRVDNSPLHF TGTGCCAGTAGTGTCACAGGGTTAAGGGTGGATAATTCACCCCTCCACTTT
NA TRBJ1-1 NA TRBV7-9 CASSLWGEGVTEAFF TGTGCCAGCAGCTTGTGGGGGGAGGGAGTCACTGAAGCTTTCTTT
NA TRBJ1-2 NA TRBV5-6 CASSLLQGPNYGYTF TGTGCCAGCAGCTTACTTCAGGGACCGAACTATGGCTACACCTTC
TRBD1 TRBJ2-1 NA TRBV4-1 CASSQEGQYNEQFF TGCGCCAGCAGCCAAGAGGGACAGTACAATGAGCAGTTCTTC
NA TRBJ2-1 NA TRBV4-3 CASSQDRRYNEQFF TGCGCCAGCAGCCAAGATCGAAGGTACAATGAGCAGTTCTTC
NA TRBJ1-1 NA TRBV30 CAWSRTLEAFF TGTGCCTGGAGTCGAACCCTTGAAGCTTTCTTT
NA TRBJ1-4 NA TRBV19 CASNPRFATNEKLFF TGTGCCAGTAACCCGCGGTTTGCAACTAATGAAAAACTGTTTTTT